This T cell receptor (beta chain) was sequenced during a study of immune evolution from preneoplasia to lung adenocarcinoma. Study-level information: HLA loss of heterozygosity: about 7% AIS, about 15% MIA, roughly 35% ADC, none AAH. Study-wide points: Compared with EGFR-mutant or double wild-type lesions, KRAS-mutant nodules were more clonal. Later-stage lesions appeared to have more T cells, more diversity, less clonality.

The assay was immunoSEQ multiplex PCR, and TCRdb's table has in-frame clones only and misses some. The table has approximately 9,000 clones, around 80% seen once; the top ten hold 2.5% to 3%. V was pared by 0 bases and J by 0 bases, with 2 bases of the junction left unmatched. CDR1 MGHRA and CDR2 YSYEKL come from the germline V gene. This CDR3 has 16 residues. Points on this clone: Antigen: not known.

Nucleic acids came from premalignant or tumor cells enriched by macro-dissection. This chain joins TRBV4-1 and TRBJ2-5; 9 bases match TRBD2. The source is a person aged 70 to 85 with lung adenocarcinoma. Sequenced input: FFPE minimally invasive lung adenocarcinoma tissue. CDR3 amino acids: CASSQDSGGYQETQYF. DNA of the CDR3: TGCGCCAGCAGCCAAGATAGCGGGGGTTACCAAGAGACCCAGTACTTC.